These 19 T cell receptor beta chains were sequenced from one sample in a study of shared clonotypes between healthy human individuals. The method was immunoSEQ multiplex PCR; TCRdb's version includes in-frame clones alone and lacks a portion of them. The table lists about 700,000 clones, about 74% of them singletons. The sequenced material came from memory CD4+ T cells sorted from blood. Subset noted: CD45RA-negative fraction. The receptors here all came from a woman in her twenties or thirties in good health.

This clone appeared a few times. The chain recombines TRBV19 with TRBJ2-4; D gene uncertain. The CDR3 spans 14 residues. Germline V gene sequence: CDR1 LNHDA, CDR2 SQIVND (reference sequence). Trimming removed 5 bases at V and 0 bases at J, with 8 bases between. The CDR3 loop reads CASSAGPAKNIQYF. The CDR3 bases are TGTGCCAGTAGTGCCGGGCCAGCCAAAAACATTCAGTACTTC.

The chain couples TRBV6-4 to TRBJ2-3; 7 bases line up with TRBD2. V shed 2 bases and J 1 base; nucleotides not matched to a gene: 6. CDR3 length: 16 residues. Germline V gene data show CDR1 as MRHNA and CDR2 as SNTAGT. The CDR3 nucleotides read TGTGCCAGCAGTGACCGGGGGGAGATGGGCACAGATACGCAGTATTTT. The encoded protein is CASSDRGEMGTDTQYF.

The chain uses TRBV5-6 and TRBJ2-1; D not resolved. V lost 5 bases and J 8 bases, leaving 23 bases between the germline ends. This CDR3 is built from 16 residues. In germline, CDR1 is SGHDT, CDR2 YYEEEE. DNA of the CDR3: TGTGCCAGCAGACAAAACCCGCCGGCGAGAGTGGATGAGCAGTTCTTC. It codes for CASRQNPPARVDEQFF. The variable domain in full, completed from reference TRBV5-6 and TRBJ2-1, reads DAGVTQSPTHLIKTRGQQVTLRCSPKSGHDTVSWYQQALGQGPQFIFQYYEEEERQRGNFPDRFSGHQFPNYSSELNVNALLLGDSALYLCASRQNPPARVDEQFFGPGTRLTVL.

This clone was observed once. V usage is TRBV21-1 and J usage is TRBJ2-3. TRBV21-1 is labeled a pseudogene. The CDR3 consists of 11 residues. The CDR3 nucleotides are TGTGCCCGGGCGAGAGCCGGCACGCAGTATTTT. Encoded protein: CARARAGTQYF.

This clone was seen a few times. V gene TRBV2 combines with J gene TRBJ2-2; D gene uncertain. V was pared by 7 bases and J by 6 bases, with 15 bases between. This CDR3 spans 14 amino acids. Germline V CDR1 and CDR2: SNHLY, FYNNEI. CDR3 protein: CASTSLSNAGELFF. CDR3 in DNA: TGTGCCAGCACCTCGTTGTCAAACGCCGGGGAGCTGTTTTTT.

This clone occurred once. This chain connects TRBV15 to TRBJ1-5; TRBD1 is a possible D gene (5 bases). Trimming removed 0 bases at V and 0 bases at J, with 9 bases between. CDR3 length: 16 residues. CDR1 is LNHNV and CDR2 is YYDKDF in the germline V gene (reference sequence). The CDR3 nucleotides are TGTGCCACCAGCAGAGATCGGGGACTTAGCAATCAGCCCCAGCATTTT. It specifies CATSRDRGLSNQPQHF. The entire variable domain, with the rest obtained from reference TRBV15 and TRBJ1-5, is as follows: DAMVIQNPRYQVTQFGKPVTLSCSQTLNHNVMYWYQQKSSQAPKLLFHYYDKDFNNEADTPDNFQSRRPNTSFCFLDIRSPGLGDTAMYLCATSRDRGLSNQPQHFGDGTRLSIL.

This clone was picked up a small number of times. The V gene is TRBV18, the J gene TRBJ2-4; no firm D call. Germline CDR1 and CDR2: KGHSH and LQKENI. V was shortened by 3 bases and J by 1 base, with 4 bases between the two germline ends. The CDR3 consists of 13 residues. The CDR3 nucleotides are TGTGCCAGCTCACCGGCGGCCAAAAACATTCAGTACTTC. Protein: CASSPAAKNIQYF.

The chain recombines TRBV2 with TRBJ2-1; 7 positions match TRBD2. This CDR3 region has 14 residues. Trimming removed 7 bases from V and 8 bases from J; junction bases left unmatched: 11. Germline assignment: CDR1 SNHLY and CDR2 FYNNEI. CDR3 residues: CASKGGVAGDEQFF. The CDR3 DNA reads TGTGCCAGCAAAGGTGGGGTAGCGGGCGATGAGCAGTTCTTC.

The rearrangement joins TRBV19 to TRBJ1-5; TRBD1 agrees at 7 bases. Germline CDR1 is LNHDA and CDR2 is SQIVND (reference sequence). V was pared by 5 bases and J by 6 bases, with 10 bases of the junction left unmatched. There are 15 residues in the CDR3. The CDR3 DNA is TGTGCCAGTAGTCGACTTCCAGGGGGGAGTCAGCCCCAGCATTTT. Its translation: CASSRLPGGSQPQHF.

The V gene is TRBV9, the J gene TRBJ1-5; perhaps TRBD1 as D (6 bases). Per germline, CDR1 SGDLS and CDR2 YYNGEE. This CDR3 region has 14 residues. Trimming cost V 0 bases and J 3 bases, with 7 bases left between them. The CDR3 DNA is TGTGCCAGCAGCGTAGGGACAGACAATCAGCCCCAGCATTTT. Translated: CASSVGTDNQPQHF.

This chain joins TRBV27 and TRBJ1-4; 8 nucleotides agree with TRBD1. This CDR3 contains 16 residues. Trimming cost V 1 base and J 6 bases; bases outside gene matches: 7. Germline CDR1 reads MNHEY; CDR2 reads SMNVEV (reference sequence). CDR3 sequence (DNA): TGTGCCAGCAGTTTATTCGGACAGGGAGGTGATGAAAAACTGTTTTTT. Protein product: CASSLFGQGGDEKLFF.

A few counts support this clone. V gene TRBV7-9 combines with J gene TRBJ2-7; 9 nucleotides line up with TRBD2. Trimming removed 5 bases from V and 0 bases from J; junction bases left unmatched: 5. The length of the CDR3 is 15 residues. In germline, CDR1 is SEHNR, CDR2 FQNEAQ (reference sequence). DNA for the CDR3: TGTGCCAGCAGCGGCGGGAGGGCAAGCTCCTACGAGCAGTACTTC. Its protein is CASSGGRASSYEQYF.

V is TRBV7-2 and J is TRBJ2-7; 7 positions agree with TRBD2. The V and J ends lost 1 base and 2 bases, in that order; junction bases with no gene match: 5. The CDR3 consists of 15 residues. CDR1 and CDR2 (germline): SGHTA, FQGNSA. CDR3 nucleotides: TGTGCCAGCAGCTTAGTCTTCAGCGGGACCTACGAGCAGTACTTC. Residues: CASSLVFSGTYEQYF.

Only one count was recorded for this clone. The rearrangement uses TRBV5-1 and TRBJ1-1; D perhaps matches TRBD1 (5 bases). Germline V CDR1 and CDR2: SGHRS, YFSETQ. Trimming stripped 2 bases from V and 7 bases from J, with 21 bases between. CDR3 length equals 16 residues. CDR3 nucleotide sequence: TGCGCCAGCAGCTTATGGACGGACAATAATGGAGGTGAAGCTTTCTTT. It is translated as CASSLWTDNNGGEAFF.

This clone was counted a single time. The chain has TRBV19 and TRBJ2-5; tentatively, D is TRBD1 or TRBD2 (5 bases each). The CDR3 covers 13 residues. Looked up from germline, CDR1 is LNHDA and CDR2 is SQIVND (reference sequence). V was shortened by 5 bases and J by 5 bases, with 12 bases between the two germline ends. This CDR3 is CASSARDGETQYF. CDR3 DNA sequence: TGTGCCAGTAGTGCCAGGGACGGGGAGACCCAGTACTTC.

The chain has TRBV11-2 and TRBJ2-3, with TRBD1 as a possible D gene (5 bases). CDR3 length: 13 amino acids. Germline V gene lookup returns CDR1 SGHAT and CDR2 FQNNGV. Between the trimmed V and J ends, which lost 0 bases and 5 bases, there was a span of 6 bases. CDR3 amino acids: CASSLDREDTQYF. The DNA of the CDR3 is TGTGCCAGCAGCTTAGACAGGGAAGATACGCAGTATTTT. The full variable domain, rest sourced from reference TRBV11-2 and TRBJ2-3, is EAGVAQSPRYKIIEKRQSVAFWCNPISGHATLYWYQQILGQGPKLLIQFQNNGVVDDSQLPKDRFSAERLKGVDSTLKIQPAKLEDSAVYLCASSLDREDTQYFGPGTRLTVL.

This sequence joins TRBV6-5 and TRBJ2-1; possibly TRBD2 for D (5 bases). Germline values: CDR1 MNHEY, CDR2 SVGAGI. This CDR3 has 15 amino acids. V dropped 11 bases and J dropped 9 bases, with 26 bases sitting between them. This CDR3 reads CASSPATGSGGEQFF. CDR3 in DNA: TGTGCCTCCTCGCCAGCCACGGGGTCCGGAGGTGAGCAGTTCTTC.

The chain joins TRBV14 to TRBJ2-7, with TRBD2 matching over 8 bases. V gave up 2 bases and J gave up 0 bases; unmatched junction bases: 3. The CDR3 covers 15 residues. CDR1 and CDR2 (germline): SGHDN, FVKESK. CDR3 bases: TGTGCCAGCAGCCAAACTAGCGGAAACTCCTACGAGCAGTACTTC. Translating it yields CASSQTSGNSYEQYF. The whole variable domain, remainder taken from reference TRBV14 and TRBJ2-7, is EAGVTQFPSHSVIEKGQTVTLRCDPISGHDNLYWYRRVMGKEIKFLLHFVKESKQDESGMPNNRFLAERTGGTYSTLKVQPAELEDSGVYFCASSQTSGNSYEQYFGPGTRLTVT.

V usage is TRBV2 and J usage is TRBJ1-5, with TRBD1 matching over 7 bases. V shed 6 bases and J 4 bases; nucleotides not matched to a gene: 3. Germline-derived CDR1 and CDR2 are SNHLY and FYNNEI. The CDR3 has 13 amino acids. CDR3 region: CASRQGPNQPQHF. In DNA form, the CDR3 reads TGTGCCAGCAGACAGGGGCCTAATCAGCCCCAGCATTTT. Drawing the rest from reference TRBV2 and TRBJ1-5, the complete variable domain is EPEVTQTPSHQVTQMGQEVILRCVPISNHLYFYWYRQILGQKVEFLVSFYNNEISEKSEIFDDQFSVERPDGSNFTLKIRSTKLEDSAMYFCASRQGPNQPQHFGDGTRLSIL.